Listed below are T cell receptor beta chains from one sample, sequenced in a study of T cells in Graves' hyperthyroidism and ophthalmopathy. MiXCR, applied by TCRdb to the multiplex PCR reads, yields one record per CDR3 protein. The sample contains some 460,000 distinct CDR3 sequences, about a sixth of which appear only once. Sequencing was performed on blood. The receptor set was obtained from a woman under 30 with Graves' hyperthyroidism. Each CDR3 is given with its conserved first and last residue. Each record gives: clone size, V gene, D gene, J gene, CDR3 protein, CDR3 DNA. D genes are given only for firm matches. Only part of the rows carry a size: once, few, many, or a class if the clone is expanded.

size: many; V: TRBV28; D: NA; J: TRBJ1-2; CDR3: CASSLVEGFKGYTF; DNA: TGTGCCAGCAGCCTAGTGGAGGGGTTTAAGGGCTACACCTTC
size: many; V: TRBV29-1; D: NA; J: TRBJ1-2; CDR3: CSVVDDKPTGGYTF; DNA: TGCAGCGTTGTCGACGATAAGCCAACCGGTGGCTACACCTTC
size: few; V: TRBV12-3/TRBV12-4; D: NA; J: TRBJ2-7; CDR3: CASKETAKNEQYF; DNA: TGTGCCAGTAAGGAGACAGCCAAAAACGAGCAGTACTTC
size: many; V: TRBV7-3; D: TRBD2; J: TRBJ2-1; CDR3: CASSLTSGGAIDEQFF; DNA: TGTGCCAGCAGCTTGACTAGCGGGGGGGCCATCGATGAGCAGTTCTTC
size: NA; V: TRBV7-9; D: TRBD1; J: TRBJ1-4; CDR3: CASSSFDRGDEKLFF; DNA: TGTGCCAGCAGCTCTTTTGACAGGGGGGATGAAAAACTGTTTTTT
size: many; V: TRBV12-3/TRBV12-4; D: NA; J: TRBJ2-6; CDR3: CASTQGGRPSSGANVLTF; DNA: TGTGCCAGCACCCAGGGGGGACGGCCGTCCTCTGGGGCCAACGTCCTGACTTTC
size: many; V: TRBV10-1; D: NA; J: TRBJ2-7; CDR3: CASSVGQNYEQYF; DNA: TGCGCCAGCAGTGTTGGCCAGAACTACGAGCAGTACTTC
size: many; V: TRBV2; D: NA; J: TRBJ1-3; CDR3: CASSEAGRASGNTIYF; DNA: TGTGCCAGCAGTGAAGCGGGCAGGGCGTCTGGAAACACCATATATTTT
size: NA; V: TRBV19; D: TRBD1; J: TRBJ1-5; CDR3: CASSKPQGASNQPQHF; DNA: TGTGCCAGTAGTAAACCACAGGGGGCGAGCAATCAGCCCCAGCATTTT
size: few; V: TRBV10-3; D: TRBD1; J: TRBJ2-1; CDR3: CAISEPGTGRAHEQFF; DNA: TGTGCCATCAGTGAGCCCGGGACAGGACGTGCCCATGAGCAGTTCTTC
size: many; V: TRBV9; D: TRBD1; J: TRBJ1-6; CDR3: CASSVGDRDNSPLHF; DNA: TGTGCCAGCAGCGTCGGAGACAGGGATAATTCACCCCTCCACTTT
size: NA; V: TRBV5-1; D: NA; J: TRBJ2-5; CDR3: CASRTEGKETQYF; DNA: TGCGCCAGCAGAACGGAGGGCAAGGAGACCCAGTACTTC
size: many; V: TRBV28; D: TRBD1; J: TRBJ2-7; CDR3: CASSYRGRLGEQYF; DNA: TGTGCCAGCAGCTACAGGGGGCGCCTCGGCGAGCAGTACTTC
size: few; V: TRBV7-9; D: TRBD1; J: TRBJ1-3; CDR3: CASSLAGTGLAGNTIYF; DNA: TGTGCCAGCAGCTTAGCCGGGACAGGGCTGGCTGGAAACACCATATATTTT
size: many; V: TRBV12-3/TRBV12-4; D: NA; J: TRBJ2-6; CDR3: CASRLSSSGANVLTF; DNA: TGTGCCAGCAGACTATCGAGCTCTGGGGCCAACGTCCTGACTTTC
size: NA; V: TRBV4-2; D: NA; J: TRBJ2-3; CDR3: CASSLRTRGPEGGTDTQYF; DNA: TGTGCCAGCAGCCTTAGGACGCGGGGCCCTGAGGGCGGCACAGATACGCAGTATTTT
size: many; V: TRBV12-3/TRBV12-4; D: TRBD2; J: TRBJ2-3; CDR3: CASSLVAGSTDTQYF; DNA: TGTGCCAGCAGTTTAGTAGCGGGGTCCACAGATACGCAGTATTTT
size: many; V: TRBV2; D: NA; J: TRBJ2-3; CDR3: CANSRGTDTQYF; DNA: TGTGCCAATAGTCGTGGGACAGATACGCAGTATTTT
size: few; V: TRBV6-2/TRBV6-3; D: TRBD1; J: TRBJ1-6; CDR3: CASRAQGASGSPLHF; DNA: TGTGCCAGCCGCGCCCAGGGGGCTTCGGGTTCACCCCTCCACTTT
size: many; V: TRBV10-3; D: NA; J: TRBJ2-3; CDR3: CAISETGVDTQYF; DNA: TGTGCCATCAGTGAAACCGGGGTCGATACGCAGTATTTT
size: many; V: TRBV10-3; D: TRBD2; J: TRBJ2-3; CDR3: CAIRGTSGRVGTDTQYF; DNA: TGTGCCATCAGGGGGACTAGCGGGAGAGTCGGCACAGATACGCAGTATTTT
size: few; V: TRBV19; D: NA; J: TRBJ1-1; CDR3: CASSIERGMNTEAFF; DNA: TGTGCCAGTAGTATAGAAAGGGGGATGAACACTGAAGCTTTCTTT
size: many; V: TRBV13; D: NA; J: TRBJ2-5; CDR3: CASSTSHGTQYF; DNA: TGTGCCAGCAGCACAAGTCATGGGACCCAGTACTTC
size: few; V: TRBV19; D: NA; J: TRBJ2-3; CDR3: CASSIVYRDTDTQYF; DNA: TGTGCCAGTAGTATAGTCTACAGGGACACAGATACGCAGTATTTT